The 28 T cell receptor beta chains listed next were all sequenced from one sample in a study of blood T cells in healthy people across ages. The second PCR ran roughly 6 to 11 cycles with a sample-barcoded 5' primer and J-beta primers. TCRdb reprocessed the 5' RACE reads via MiXCR and lists one record per CDR3 protein. The repertoire holds hundreds of thousands of distinct CDR3 sequences, with about 24% as singletons. The same sample was also used in a study of T cells of mothers and their children.

Material: blood. These receptors all stem from a boy younger than 18 in good health.

The chain carries TRBV27 and TRBJ2-1; TRBD1 might be the D (6 bases). Germline loops: CDR1 MNHEY, CDR2 SMNVEV (reference sequence). The CDR3 length is 12 residues. V was shortened by 2 bases and J by 9 bases, with 8 bases between the two germline ends. The DNA for the CDR3 is TGTGCCAGCAGTTTAACAGGGTCTGAGCAGTTCTTC. It is translated as CASSLTGSEQFF.

The chain links TRBV20-1 to TRBJ2-7; TRBD1 matches 7 bases. CDR1 DFQATT and CDR2 SNEGSKA come from the germline V gene (reference sequence). This CDR3 is built from 14 residues. The ends lost 5 bases at V and 7 bases at J; junction bases unmatched: 14. The CDR3 nucleotides read TGCAGTGCTCGAACAGGGGCCGGATTGGGGGAGCAGTACTTC. This sequence encodes CSARTGAGLGEQYF.

A few counts support this clonotype. The chain employs TRBV9 and TRBJ2-7, with D possibly being TRBD1 (5 bases). Germline assignment: CDR1 SGDLS and CDR2 YYNGEE. Trimming stripped 1 base from V and 5 bases from J, with 16 bases between. The CDR3 loop spans 15 amino acids. The CDR3 loop reads CASSVWGRVSDEQYF. As DNA, the CDR3 is TGTGCCAGCAGCGTATGGGGCAGGGTAAGCGACGAGCAGTACTTC. The full variable domain, rest sourced from reference TRBV9 and TRBJ2-7, is DSGVTQTPKHLITATGQRVTLRCSPRSGDLSVYWYQQSLDQGLQFLIQYYNGEERAKGNILERFSAQQFPDLHSELNLSSLELGDSALYFCASSVWGRVSDEQYFGPGTRLTVT.

This clonotype has just a few counts. This chain uses TRBV4-1 with TRBJ1-4; D is unresolved. This CDR3 is 15 amino acids long. CDR1 MGHRA and CDR2 YSYEKL come from the germline V gene. The germline V and J ends were trimmed by 5 bases and 6 bases, with 16 bases remaining between them. The CDR3 spells CASSSGGGLDEKLFF. CDR3 sequence (DNA): TGCGCCAGCAGCAGCGGAGGAGGGCTGGATGAAAAACTGTTTTTT.

This clonotype was seen only a few times. The V and J genes are TRBV6-2 or TRBV6-3 and TRBJ2-7; TRBD2 aligns across 7 bases. Germline V lookup: CDR1 MNHEY, CDR2 SVGEGT. Trimming took 8 bases from V and 8 from J; bases not matched to a gene: 30. The CDR3 is 19 amino acids. In DNA, the CDR3 is TGTGCCAGCTCCCGGGGGTCAAGCGGGGATATCTACAGGAATAAGCAGCAGTACTTC. Protein product: CASSRGSSGDIYRNKQQYF.

V and J are TRBV25-1 and TRBJ2-1, with 10 bases lining up with TRBD1. The V and J ends lost 4 bases and 3 bases, in that order; junction bases with no gene match: 3. This CDR3 has 15 residues. The germline CDR1 and CDR2 sequences are MGHDK and SYGVNS. CDR3 in amino acids: CASSVTGGDYNEQFF. CDR3 nucleotides: TGTGCCAGCAGTGTGACAGGGGGCGACTACAATGAGCAGTTCTTC.

The rearrangement links TRBV29-1 to TRBJ2-1; tentatively, D is TRBD2 (5 bases). V lost 4 bases to trimming and J lost 8 bases, with 9 bases between them. CDR1 and CDR2 from the germline V gene are SQVTM and ANQGSEA. The CDR3 length is 11 residues. The CDR3 region has the DNA TGCAGCGTTGCGGAGGCGGATGAGCAGTTCTTC. Translated: CSVAEADEQFF.

This clonotype was counted ten times or more. The genes are TRBV20-1 and TRBJ2-4; 7 positions agree with TRBD1. The V gene's germline CDR1 is DFQATT and CDR2 SNEGSKA (reference sequence). CDR3 length: 14 amino acids. Trimming removed 6 bases from V and 4 bases from J; junction bases left unmatched: 9. The CDR3 region is CSAPYSTGKNIQYF. CDR3 DNA: TGCAGTGCCCCTTATTCGACAGGGAAAAACATTCAGTACTTC.

V usage is TRBV13 and J usage is TRBJ2-3; 9 nucleotides align to TRBD2. J was trimmed by 2 bases and V by 3 bases; bases with no gene match: 6. The CDR3 is 16 residues long. CDR1 PRHDT and CDR2 FYEKMQ come from the germline V gene (reference sequence). The CDR3 here is CASSFSLAGSTDTQYF. The CDR3 bases are TGTGCCAGCAGCTTTTCGCTAGCGGGATCCACAGATACGCAGTATTTT.

Turning to this clonotype: A read error may produce the germline difference seen at one junction end. V usage is TRBV20-1 and J usage is TRBJ1-4, with a weak D call TRBD1 (5 bases). CDR1 and CDR2 from the germline V gene are DFQATT and SNEGSKA (reference sequence). CDR3 length: 13 residues. Written as DNA, the CDR3 is TGCAGTGCTCGACAGTCAAGGGTCGAAAAACCGTTTTTT. It is translated as CSARQSRVEKPFF.

This clonotype was seen repeatedly, ten times or more. This chain links TRBV28 with TRBJ2-5; D possibly corresponds to TRBD2 (5 bases). The better agreement between TRBJ2-7 and the DNA end casts doubt on the J call. Germline V gene data show CDR1 as MDHEN and CDR2 as SYDVKM. The CDR3 has 13 residues. The CDR3 bases are TGTGCCAGCAGTATTGGAGGACCCTACGAGCAGTACTTC. Amino acids: CASSIGGPYEQYF.

V usage is TRBV6-6 and J usage is TRBJ2-5, with 9 bases that match TRBD2. The J call may not be correct, given that the DNA end is closer to TRBJ2-7. This CDR3 is 13 amino acids long. CDR1 and CDR2 (germline): MNHNY, SVGAGI (reference sequence). The CDR3 region is CASSRLAAYEQYF. CDR3 bases: TGTGCCAGCAGCAGACTAGCGGCCTACGAGCAGTACTTC.

The CDR3 loop reads CASSLEGGSPYGYTF. The CDR3 DNA sequence: TGTGCCAGCAGCTTAGAAGGGGGGAGCCCCTATGGCTACACCTTC. The rearrangement uses TRBV7-9 and TRBJ1-2; a possible D gene is TRBD1 (6 bases). The CDR3 length is 15 residues. Trimming left V 1 base short and J 4 bases short, with 13 bases between. CDR1 is SEHNR and CDR2 is FQNEAQ in the germline V gene (reference sequence).

The rearrangement joins TRBV12-3 or TRBV12-4 to TRBJ1-2, with no clear D. The CDR3 spans 16 residues. V was trimmed by 6 bases and J by 0 bases, leaving 17 bases between them. This CDR3 is CASRPLDRLANYGYTF. The CDR3, as DNA: TGTGCCAGCAGACCATTAGACCGTTTAGCTAACTATGGCTACACCTTC.

This clonotype appeared a few times. The gene calls are TRBV7-8 and TRBJ2-5; 7 nucleotides line up with TRBD1. The CDR3 consists of 17 residues. Germline V CDR1 and CDR2: SGHVS, FQNEAQ. The V segment lost 5 bases and the J segment 0 bases; nucleotides outside the gene matches: 12. CDR3 nucleotides: TGTGCCAGCAGCCCTGAGGGGGCCTTAAATTACCAAGAGACCCAGTACTTC. Translating it yields CASSPEGALNYQETQYF.

The genes are TRBV20-1 and TRBJ2-5, with TRBD2 identical over 9 bases. Germline V gene data show CDR1 as DFQATT and CDR2 as SNEGSKA (reference sequence). J lost 1 base, V lost 4 bases, and 13 bases had no gene match. CDR3 length: 17 amino acids. CDR3 DNA sequence: TGCAGTGCTACCCAGCGGGGGGCCCAACACCTCCAAGAGACCCAGTACTTC. It yields the protein CSATQRGAQHLQETQYF.

This sequence joins TRBV15 and TRBJ1-2; maybe TRBD1 (6 bases). Between the trimmed V and J ends, which lost 1 base and 4 bases, there was a span of 13 bases. CDR3 size: 15 residues. Germline V lookup: CDR1 LNHNV, CDR2 YYDKDF (reference sequence). The CDR3 DNA reads TGTGCCACCAGCAGAGGCGGGGGCACTATCTATGGCTACACCTTC. Translating it yields CATSRGGGTIYGYTF.

V usage is TRBV7-9 and J usage is TRBJ1-5; 7 bases are shared with TRBD1. J lost 7 bases, V lost 7 bases, and 10 bases had no gene match. Germline-derived CDR1 and CDR2 are SEHNR and FQNEAQ (reference sequence). The CDR3 has 14 amino acids. The CDR3 region is CASTSNRGGQPQHF. DNA for the CDR3: TGTGCCAGCACATCGAACAGGGGCGGGCAGCCCCAGCATTTT.

This clonotype was counted between two and nine times. The chain employs TRBV29-1 and TRBJ2-5; TRBD1 matches at 8 bases. The closer fit of TRBJ2-7 to the DNA end suggests the J call may be wrong. CDR1 SQVTM and CDR2 ANQGSEA come from the germline V gene. This CDR3 has 12 residues. The CDR3, as DNA: TGCAGCGTTCAGGGGGCGAACTACGAGCAGTACTTC. It translates to CSVQGANYEQYF.

The chain links TRBV6-5 to TRBJ2-1, with TRBD2 identical over 9 bases. There are 13 residues in the CDR3. Germline CDR1 is MNHEY and CDR2 is SVGAGI. The V segment lost 8 bases and the J segment 7 bases; nucleotides outside the gene matches: 6. CDR3 residues: CASEISGGNEQFF. The CDR3, as DNA: TGTGCCAGCGAGATTAGCGGGGGTAATGAGCAGTTCTTC.

The chain uses TRBV29-1 and TRBJ2-1, with D tentatively TRBD1 or TRBD2 (6 bases each). This CDR3 has 17 residues. From germline, CDR1 is SQVTM and CDR2 ANQGSEA. The germline V and J ends were trimmed by 3 bases and 6 bases, with 24 bases remaining between them. Written as DNA, the CDR3 is TGCAGCGTTGATCGTACGGGGGCGAGATTGAGAGCCAATGAGCAGTTCTTC. Amino acids: CSVDRTGARLRANEQFF.

J is TRBJ1-1 and V is TRBV19, with D possibly being TRBD1 (5 bases). V gave up 4 bases and J gave up 4 bases, with 16 bases separating them. This CDR3 spans 15 amino acids. Germline V gene sequence: CDR1 LNHDA, CDR2 SQIVND (reference sequence). CDR3 loop: CASSSRDPSTTEAFF. The CDR3 bases are TGTGCCAGTAGTAGCCGGGACCCCTCTACCACTGAAGCTTTCTTT.

The chain couples TRBV29-1 to TRBJ1-3; TRBD1 aligns across 7 bases. V lost 6 bases to trimming and J lost 4 bases; unmatched junction nucleotides: 3. The CDR3 is 12 amino acids. Per germline, CDR1 SQVTM and CDR2 ANQGSEA. CDR3 in DNA: TGCAGCGTCCCGACAGGGGGAAACACCATATATTTT. Amino acids: CSVPTGGNTIYF.

This clonotype was counted only a few times. This chain links TRBV5-5 with TRBJ2-7; TRBD1 matches at 7 bases. The CDR3 covers 15 residues. Trimming removed 0 bases from V and 1 base from J; junction bases left unmatched: 4. CDR1 SGHKS and CDR2 YYEKEE come from the germline V gene (reference sequence). In DNA form, the CDR3 reads TGTGCCAGCAGCTTGGATACAGGGGCTTCCTACGAGCAGTACTTC. Translation: CASSLDTGASYEQYF.

In its sample, this clonotype was seen a few times. The chain has TRBV5-5 and TRBJ2-1; 8 bases are a match to TRBD2. CDR1 SGHKS and CDR2 YYEKEE come from the germline V gene (reference sequence). The CDR3 runs to 15 residues. Trimming took 4 bases from V and 3 from J; bases not matched to a gene: 6. The CDR3 loop is CASSALTSVYNEQFF. DNA of the CDR3: TGTGCCAGCAGCGCCCTGACTAGCGTCTACAATGAGCAGTTCTTC.

This clonotype was counted a few times. This sequence joins TRBV28 and TRBJ2-3, with a possible D match to TRBD2 (6 bases). V lost 5 bases and J lost 1, with 19 bases in between. Germline V gene data show CDR1 as MDHEN and CDR2 as SYDVKM. The CDR3 runs 17 residues. CDR3 residues: CASSRPKGGSGTDTQYF. DNA for the CDR3: TGTGCCAGCAGTCGCCCTAAGGGAGGCTCGGGCACAGATACGCAGTATTTT.

As for this clonotype: In this CDR3 the conserved last residue, phenylalanine or tryptophan, is missing, so a read error is likely. The rearrangement links TRBV2 to TRBJ2-1, with 10 bases matching TRBD2. CDR1 and CDR2 from the germline V gene are SNHLY and FYNNEI. The CDR3 contains 16 residues. J lost 8 bases, V lost 0 bases, and 7 bases had no gene match. This CDR3 is CASSEALLAGEDEQFL. For the CDR3, the DNA is TGTGCCAGCAGTGAAGCGCTTCTAGCGGGGGAAGATGAGCAGTTCTTA.

The V call is TRBV5-1, the J call TRBJ2-1; maybe TRBD1 (6 bases). The CDR3 has 14 amino acids. The V end lost 0 bases, the J end lost 4 bases, and 8 bases lay between the germline ends. From germline, CDR1 is SGHRS and CDR2 YFSETQ. The CDR3: CASSLATGYNEQFF. CDR3 DNA: TGCGCCAGCAGCTTGGCCACAGGGTACAATGAGCAGTTCTTC.